This T cell receptor (beta chain) was captured by sequencing in a study of blood T cell repertoires in COVID-19. Study-level information: Sites in the United States, Italy and Spain provided acute and convalescent COVID-19 samples. PBMCs, B-cell-depleted T cells, or T cells provided the cDNA or gDNA that made up the material.

Study processing details: Estimation of nucleated cell counts relied on the amplification of reference gene primers. Profiled with immunoSEQ multiplex PCR; TCRdb holds only in-frame clones, not every one. V and J calls and clone size are given by that table; D and trimming were obtained from the DNA. In the table there are fewer than 200,000 clones, about 88% of which are singletons. V lost 6 bases to trimming and J lost 0 bases, with 8 bases between them. The CDR3 has 13 residues. CDR1 MNHEY and CDR2 SVGEGT come from the germline V gene. V gene TRBV6-2 or TRBV6-3 combines with J gene TRBJ1-1; D not resolved. The sample was peripheral blood. This clonotype originated in a man aged 55 to 70 with acute or convalescent COVID-19. The CDR3 coding sequence is TGTGCCAGCAGCATACAGATGAACACTGAAGCTTTCTTT. Encoded protein: CASSIQMNTEAFF.